Below, one TCR beta chain is given with its context. The entry originates in a study of T cell changes during pregnancy in multiple sclerosis. The CDR3 runs to 16 residues. Germline CDR1 and CDR2: MDHEN and SYDVKM. V was trimmed by 6 bases and J by 3 bases, leaving 19 bases between them. Using immunoSEQ multiplex PCR, the repertoire was profiled, and TCRdb retains in-frame clones only, with some absent. The sample carries under 110,000 clones, 75% to 95% recorded once. V gene TRBV28 combines with J gene TRBJ2-3, with D possibly being TRBD2 (6 bases). The sample consisted of peripheral blood, taken before pregnancy. The TCR was taken from a female donor with multiple sclerosis, enrolled in a pregnancy study. CDR3 protein: CASSPNYVAATDTQYF. CDR3 sequence (DNA): TGTGCCAGCAGCCCCAACTACGTAGCGGCGACAGATACGCAGTATTTT.